This T cell receptor (beta chain) appears in the sequencing data of a study of blood T cell repertoires in COVID-19. Study context: Donors in the United States, Italy and Spain gave samples during acute or convalescent COVID-19.

The authors' processing: Nucleated cell counts were estimated from reference gene primer amplification. Only in-frame clones appear in the TCRdb table, and some are missing; sequencing was by immunoSEQ multiplex PCR. For V, J and clone size, that table is used; D and trimming come from the DNA. This sample has roughly 150,000 clones; around nine tenths occur once, and the top ten carry roughly a sixth. The clonotype was recovered from a man between 60 and 70 years old with active or convalescent COVID-19. The sequencing sample was made of peripheral blood.

The CDR3, as DNA: TGTGCCAGCAGTAACACAGGGGACTATGGCTACACCTTC. Translation gives CASSNTGDYGYTF. V gene TRBV5-5 combines with J gene TRBJ1-2; 7 positions match TRBD1. V lost 5 bases to trimming and J lost 3 bases; unmatched junction nucleotides: 4. Germline CDR1 and CDR2: SGHKS and YYEKEE (reference sequence). The CDR3 totals 13 residues. Drawing the rest from reference TRBV5-5 and TRBJ1-2, the complete variable domain is DAGVTQSPTHLIKTRGQQVTLRCSPISGHKSVSWYQQVLGQGPQFIFQYYEKEERGRGNFPDRFSARQFPNYSSELNVNALLLGDSALYLCASSNTGDYGYTFGSGTRLTVV.